Below are 27 T cell receptor beta chains sequenced from a single sample in a study of PD-1 blockade in classical Hodgkin lymphoma (dated by TCRdb to between 2020 and 2021). Library generation was performed with the immunoSEQ multiplex PCR assay. TCRdb limited this immuneACCESS table to in-frame rearrangements with V and J called. A share of clones is missing; checked studies link under half to unresolved V genes, and the rest is unexplained. The sample has some 90,000 clones on record, 65% to 85% of them singletons. The ten largest clonotypes hold about a sixth of the sample. The time point label on this specimen signifies: cycle 4 day 1 (C4D1), after more than five weeks of nivolumab. Relapse after autologous stem cell transplantation had occurred in all trial patients, and cohorts A, B and C were distinguished by prior brentuximab vedotin exposure. The material sequenced was peripheral blood mononuclear cells (PBMCs), taken before the fourth cycle of nivolumab. Receptors were obtained from a human donor with classical Hodgkin lymphoma.

The chain is built from TRBV7-2 and TRBJ1-1, with D possibly matching TRBD1 (5 bases). V was pared by 3 bases and J by 6 bases, with 8 bases between. Germline V gives CDR1 SGHTA, CDR2 FQGNSA. The CDR3 contains 12 residues. The chain's CDR3 is CASSLRGAEAFF. CDR3 DNA: TGTGCCAGCAGCTTGAGGGGCGCTGAAGCTTTCTTT.

The chain has TRBV7-6 and TRBJ2-1; 9 bases match TRBD2. The CDR3 covers 17 residues. V lost 4 bases to trimming and J lost 8 bases; unmatched junction nucleotides: 15. In germline, CDR1 is SGHVS, CDR2 FNYEAQ. Written as DNA, the CDR3 is TGTGCCAGCAGCTCAGGGGTGGAAATTAGCGGGAGCTATGAGCAGTTCTTC. Residues: CASSSGVEISGSYEQFF.

The chain links TRBV28 to TRBJ1-5, with D hard to call. With 3 bases removed from V and 3 bases from J, the gap between germline ends came to 3 bases. The CDR3 is made up of 12 amino acids. CDR1 MDHEN and CDR2 SYDVKM come from the germline V gene. The CDR3 DNA is TGTGCCAGCAGTTTTGTCAATCAGCCCCAGCATTTT. Encoded protein: CASSFVNQPQHF.

CDR3 sequence reads: CASSGPRAAAKNIQYF. The CDR3 bases are TGCGCCAGCAGTGGACCTAGGGCCGCTGCCAAAAACATTCAGTACTTC. The chain joins TRBV10-2 to TRBJ2-4; no definite D call. The germline V gene encodes CDR1 WSHSY and CDR2 SAAADI. Between the trimmed V and J ends, which lost 4 bases and 1 base, there was a span of 14 bases. This CDR3 region has 16 residues.

This chain links TRBV19 with TRBJ2-2, with D possibly being TRBD2 (6 bases). The CDR3 is 15 amino acids. Germline values: CDR1 LNHDA, CDR2 SQIVND (reference sequence). V lost 3 bases to trimming and J lost 4 bases, with 12 bases between them. The DNA of the CDR3 is TGTGCCAGTAGTATGGAGGGCCCGGGCACCGGGGAGCTGTTTTTT. This sequence encodes CASSMEGPGTGELFF.

This chain uses TRBV7-2 with TRBJ2-7, with 7 bases matching TRBD1. V was clipped by 2 bases and J by 6 bases; unmatched bases: 10. The germline CDR1 and CDR2 sequences are SGHTA and FQGNSA. The CDR3 spans 15 residues. The CDR3 spells CASSLTRQGVGEQYF. The CDR3 region has the DNA TGTGCCAGCAGCTTAACAAGACAGGGCGTGGGCGAGCAGTACTTC.

This clone was seen a single time. This sequence joins TRBV5-4 and TRBJ2-7; D remains unclear. Germline V CDR1 and CDR2: SGHNT, YYREEE (reference sequence). Trimming took 2 bases from V and 2 from J, leaving 14 bases between them. CDR3 size: 15 residues. CDR3 region: CASSFSREPAYEQYF. The DNA for the CDR3 is TGTGCCAGCAGCTTTTCACGTGAACCTGCCTACGAGCAGTACTTC.

Points on this clone: The same CDR3 arises from other DNA sequences in this sample as well. The rearrangement uses TRBV5-1 and TRBJ2-1; 11 positions agree with TRBD2. The CDR3 covers 14 residues. Looked up from germline, CDR1 is SGHRS and CDR2 is YFSETQ. V shed 1 base, J shed 9 bases, and the junction held 3 bases outside the gene matches. CDR3 in amino acids: CASSLTSGSGEQFF. The DNA of the CDR3 is TGCGCCAGCAGCTTGACTAGCGGGAGCGGTGAGCAGTTCTTC.

The gene calls are TRBV5-1 and TRBJ2-2, with D hard to call. This CDR3 comprises 13 residues. V lost 1 base and J 6 bases, leaving 7 bases between the germline ends. Germline values: CDR1 SGHRS, CDR2 YFSETQ. The chain's CDR3 is CASSLKGSGELFF. The CDR3 nucleotides read TGCGCCAGCAGCTTGAAGGGTTCCGGGGAGCTGTTTTTT.

The rearrangement links TRBV11-2 to TRBJ2-7, with 9 bases identical to TRBD2. Germline V lookup: CDR1 SGHAT, CDR2 FQNNGV. This CDR3 has 15 residues. Losses at the gene ends were 1 base for V and 2 bases for J; bases not matched to a gene: 3. The CDR3 DNA is TGTGCCAGCAGCTTAGGAGCGGGAGGCGCCTACGAGCAGTACTTC. It encodes CASSLGAGGAYEQYF.

A single count supports this clone. CDR3 region: CASSRGDPSQNTGELFF. CDR3 DNA: TGTGCCAGCTCCCGTGGGGACCCAAGCCAGAACACCGGGGAGCTGTTTTTT. The chain couples TRBV18 to TRBJ2-2; D tentatively fits TRBD1 or TRBD2 (5 bases each). V shed 6 bases and J shed 1 base, with 18 bases lying between them. CDR1 is KGHSH, CDR2 LQKENI, per germline. The CDR3 has 17 residues.

This chain joins TRBV29-1 and TRBJ2-7, with D possibly matching TRBD2 (5 bases). This CDR3 is 11 amino acids long. Trimming cost V 5 bases and J 7 bases, with 12 bases left between them. Germline CDR1 reads SQVTM; CDR2 reads ANQGSEA. Here the CDR3 reads CSVTITGEQYF. The CDR3 coding sequence is TGCAGCGTTACGATTACGGGGGAGCAGTACTTC.

The chain employs TRBV27 and TRBJ1-2; 7 bases are a match to TRBD1. The V gene end was trimmed by 4 bases and the J gene end by 6 bases; junction bases not matched to a gene: 11. The CDR3 spans 15 residues. Germline CDR1 MNHEY, CDR2 SMNVEV (reference sequence). CDR3 sequence (DNA): TGTGCCAGCAGTTGGTCCCTCGGCAGGGGGGATGGCTACACCTTC. Protein: CASSWSLGRGDGYTF.

CDR3 bases: TGTGCCAGCAGCTCTGGGACTAGCGGGAGGGTGCAGTACTTC. Translated: CASSSGTSGRVQYF. The chain joins TRBV5-6 to TRBJ2-5; 16 bases match TRBD2. V lost 3 bases to trimming and J lost 11 bases; unmatched junction nucleotides: 4. Germline assignment: CDR1 SGHDT and CDR2 YYEEEE. This CDR3 is 14 amino acids long.

A few counts support this clone. The rearrangement links TRBV14 to TRBJ1-4, with D unresolved. This CDR3 is built from 12 residues. Germline lookup yields CDR1 SGHDN and CDR2 FVKESK. Deletions cut 4 bases from V and 8 bases from J, with 8 bases between. CDR3 sequence reads: CASSPGSEKLFF. The CDR3, as DNA: TGTGCCAGCAGCCCCGGGTCCGAAAAACTGTTTTTT.

The genes are TRBV9 and TRBJ1-1, with a possible D match to TRBD1 (5 bases). The CDR3 consists of 15 residues. V was trimmed by 0 bases and J by 1 base, leaving 10 bases between them. In germline, CDR1 is SGDLS, CDR2 YYNGEE. CDR3 in DNA: TGTGCCAGCAGCGTAGTATGGGGGAGGAACACTGAAGCTTTCTTT. It is translated as CASSVVWGRNTEAFF. The full variable domain, in which reference TRBV9 and TRBJ1-1 provide the parts outside the CDR3, is DSGVTQTPKHLITATGQRVTLRCSPRSGDLSVYWYQQSLDQGLQFLIQYYNGEERAKGNILERFSAQQFPDLHSELNLSSLELGDSALYFCASSVVWGRNTEAFFGQGTRLTVV.

The rearrangement joins TRBV18 to TRBJ2-4, with 9 positions matching TRBD2. Germline-derived CDR1 and CDR2 are KGHSH and LQKENI. Trimming at V came to 2 bases and at J to 3 bases, leaving 5 bases not matched to a gene. This CDR3 has 16 residues. CDR3 nucleotide sequence: TGTGCCAGCTCACCAGAACTAGCGGGCGTCAAAAACATTCAGTACTTC. Residues: CASSPELAGVKNIQYF. Using reference TRBV18 and TRBJ2-4 for the parts outside the CDR3, the full variable domain is NAGVMQNPRHLVRRRGQEARLRCSPMKGHSHVYWYRQLPEEGLKFMVYLQKENIIDESGMPKERFSAEFPKEGPSILRIQQVVRGDSAAYFCASSPELAGVKNIQYFGAGTRLSVL.

The chain joins TRBV5-1 to TRBJ1-3, with D uncertain. Germline CDR1 reads SGHRS; CDR2 reads YFSETQ. Trimming took 6 bases from V and 0 from J, leaving 10 bases between them. The CDR3 covers 14 residues. The CDR3: CASTLSGSGNTIYF. The CDR3 DNA reads as TGCGCCAGCACTTTAAGCGGCTCTGGAAACACCATATATTTT.

The rearrangement links TRBV28 to TRBJ1-3; perhaps TRBD1 as D (5 bases). Per the germline V gene, CDR1 is MDHEN and CDR2 is SYDVKM. This CDR3 contains 14 residues. Trimming shortened V by 6 bases and J by 1 base, and 10 bases separated the two germline ends. For the CDR3, the DNA is TGTGCCAGCAGCCCCTCAGGGTCTGGAAACACCATATATTTT. This gives the protein CASSPSGSGNTIYF.

The gene calls are TRBV28 and TRBJ1-5; D possibly corresponds to TRBD1 (5 bases). This CDR3 contains 18 residues. Germline V gene sequence: CDR1 MDHEN, CDR2 SYDVKM. Between the trimmed V and J ends, which lost 2 bases and 5 bases, there was a span of 22 bases. In DNA form, the CDR3 reads TGTGCCAGCAGTTTACTGTCTGGAGCAGGGAAGGCCTATCAGCCCCAGCATTTT. This encodes CASSLLSGAGKAYQPQHF.

This clone has a handful of counts. V and J are TRBV7-9 and TRBJ2-7; 8 bases agree with TRBD2. Trimming cost V 8 bases and J 3 bases; bases outside gene matches: 15. This CDR3 spans 16 amino acids. CDR1 and CDR2 from the germline V gene are SEHNR and FQNEAQ (reference sequence). Written as DNA, the CDR3 is TGTGCCAGCTGGGGCGGGGTAGCGGGAAAGTTCTACGAGCAGTACTTC. Its translation: CASWGGVAGKFYEQYF.

In its sample, this clone was seen a few times. This chain uses TRBV7-8 with TRBJ2-3; the match to TRBD1 covers 8 bases. Germline lookup yields CDR1 SGHVS and CDR2 FQNEAQ. This CDR3 has 16 residues. V shed 3 bases, J shed 4 bases, and the junction held 9 bases outside the gene matches. The CDR3 DNA reads TGTGCCAGCAGCTTCCGGACAGGGCGCGTGGCAGATACGCAGTATTTT. Its protein is CASSFRTGRVADTQYF. The entire variable domain, with the rest obtained from reference TRBV7-8 and TRBJ2-3, is as follows: GAGVSQSPRYKVAKRGQDVALRCDPISGHVSLFWYQQALGQGPEFLTYFQNEAQLDKSGLPSDRFFAERPEGSVSTLKIQRTQQEDSAVYLCASSFRTGRVADTQYFGPGTRLTVL.

The chain couples TRBV29-1 to TRBJ2-3, with D unclear. Germline assignment: CDR1 SQVTM and CDR2 ANQGSEA. The CDR3 has 12 amino acids. Trimming cost V 7 bases and J 3 bases, with 11 bases left between them. CDR3 in amino acids: CSARVGTDTQYF. The CDR3 bases are TGCAGCGCCCGCGTGGGAACAGATACGCAGTATTTT.

The chain links TRBV5-6 to TRBJ1-2; 10 nucleotides align to TRBD1. Germline CDR1 SGHDT, CDR2 YYEEEE. V lost 3 bases and J lost 4; bases outside the gene matches: 18. This CDR3 has 19 amino acids. CDR3 sequence (DNA): TGTGCCAGCAGCTCCTTTAGGAGGGACAGGGGAGCCATGGGCTATGGCTACACCTTC. As protein: CASSSFRRDRGAMGYGYTF.

CDR3 protein: CASSLEAGIYTF. CDR3 sequence (DNA): TGTGCCAGCAGCTTAGAGGCAGGGATCTACACCTTC. This chain connects TRBV7-9 to TRBJ1-2, with a possible D match to TRBD1 (5 bases). CDR3 length equals 12 residues. V lost 1 base to trimming and J lost 10 bases, with 10 bases between them. Germline CDR1 is SEHNR and CDR2 is FQNEAQ (reference sequence).

The V call is TRBV5-1, the J call TRBJ2-7, with TRBD2 matching 8 bases. Germline lookup yields CDR1 SGHRS and CDR2 YFSETQ. The CDR3 totals 14 residues. V lost 0 bases to trimming and J lost 12 bases; unmatched junction nucleotides: 11. The CDR3 sequence: CASSLEGSGAHGYF. The CDR3 DNA reads TGCGCCAGCAGCTTGGAGGGTAGCGGGGCCCACGGGTACTTC.

This chain links TRBV5-1 with TRBJ1-4; unclear D gene. The CDR3 loop spans 16 amino acids. V was trimmed by 4 bases and J by 5 bases, leaving 18 bases between them. Looked up from germline, CDR1 is SGHRS and CDR2 is YFSETQ. The CDR3 DNA follows: TGCGCCAGCAGCACGAGAACGGGAACAGTAAATGAAAAACTGTTTTTT. This sequence encodes CASSTRTGTVNEKLFF.